The rows below give T cell receptor beta chains drawn from one sample of a study of T cells in Graves' hyperthyroidism and ophthalmopathy. TCRdb analysed the multiplex PCR reads with MiXCR anew, one entry per CDR3 protein. Here the sample spans around 500,000 distinct CDR3 sequences, around a fifth being singletons. Sequencing input: blood. These receptor sequences come from a woman between 70 and 85 years old with Graves' ophthalmopathy. Both conserved end residues are part of each CDR3. D genes are given only for firm matches. Not every row has a clone size; where given, it reads once, few, many or a size class.

V	D	size	J	DNA	CDR3
TRBV28	TRBD1	NA	TRBJ2-1	TGCGCCAGCAACCCGGGACAGGGGGATAATGAGCAGTTCTTC	CASNPGQGDNEQFF
TRBV12-3/TRBV12-4	NA	many	TRBJ1-1	TGTGCCAGCAGTTTTAGGGACACTGAAGCTTTCTTT	CASSFRDTEAFF
TRBV7-2	NA	few	TRBJ2-3	TGTGCCAGCAGCTCGAATCCAACAGATACGCAGTATTTT	CASSSNPTDTQYF
TRBV30	NA	NA	TRBJ2-3	TGTGCCTGGAATAGCGGAAGCACAGATACGCAGTATTTT	CAWNSGSTDTQYF
TRBV13	TRBD1	NA	TRBJ1-2	TGTGCCAGCAGCTTAGGAGGGGGCGCCGGTGGCTACACCTTC	CASSLGGGAGGYTF
TRBV24-1	TRBD2	NA	TRBJ2-7	TGTGCCACCACGCTAGCGGGAGGAACCTACGAGCAGTACTTC	CATTLAGGTYEQYF
TRBV20-1	NA	many	TRBJ1-5	TGCAGTGCTAGAGGCAGGGGCAATCAGCCCCAGCATTTT	CSARGRGNQPQHF
TRBV25-1	NA	NA	TRBJ2-1	TGTGCCAGCAGTCCGACCCCCGACAACAGGGATGAGCAGTTCTTC	CASSPTPDNRDEQFF
TRBV7-3	TRBD1	NA	TRBJ2-2	TGTGCCAGCAGCTTAAATACAGGGGGCCACGGGGAGCTGTTTTTT	CASSLNTGGHGELFF
TRBV2	TRBD2	many	TRBJ2-1	TGTGCCAGCAGTGTACTAGCGGGAGTGGGCAATGAGCAGTTCTTC	CASSVLAGVGNEQFF
TRBV12-3/TRBV12-4	NA	many	TRBJ2-4	TGTGCCAGCAGTTTAGGGGGGGCCAAAAACATTCAGTACTTC	CASSLGGAKNIQYF
TRBV27	NA	many	TRBJ2-3	TGTGCCAGCAGCCATCACCGCACAGATACGCAGTATTTT	CASSHHRTDTQYF
TRBV6-1	TRBD2	NA	TRBJ2-5	TGTGCCAGCAGGAGGCGGGAGAGGGAGACCCAGTACTTC	CASRRRERETQYF
TRBV7-2	TRBD1	many	TRBJ2-7	TGTGCCAGCACCACAGGGGGGAGCTCCTACGAGCAGTACTTC	CASTTGGSSYEQYF
TRBV27	TRBD1	few	TRBJ2-7	TGTGCCAGCCAAAGTCTAATCCGGGACAGGGGAAGGGAGCAGTACTTC	CASQSLIRDRGREQYF
TRBV30	NA	NA	TRBJ1-2	TGTGCCTGGAGTGTACTAGGGACTAATACCATCTATGGCTACACCTTC	CAWSVLGTNTIYGYTF
TRBV12-5	NA	NA	TRBJ1-1	TGTGCTAGTGGTTTGGATACGATAGAAGCTTTCTTT	CASGLDTIEAFF
TRBV25-1	TRBD1	few	TRBJ1-1	TGTGCCAGCAGGCCAGGGACAGGGAGAGTCGGGGAAGCTTTCTTT	CASRPGTGRVGEAFF
TRBV29-1	NA	few	TRBJ2-1	TGCAGCGTTGAACTGGGGGTCGAGGACGATGAGCAGTTCTTC	CSVELGVEDDEQFF
TRBV12-3/TRBV12-4	NA	NA	TRBJ1-1	TGTGCCAGCAGTTACAATGCCGCGAACACTGAAGCTTTCTTT	CASSYNAANTEAFF
TRBV20-1	TRBD2	NA	TRBJ2-3	TGCAGTGCTAGGAATCTAGCGGGAACCACAGATACGCAGTATTTT	CSARNLAGTTDTQYF
TRBV27	TRBD1	many	TRBJ1-2	TGTGCCAGCAGTCCGGGACAGGGTAGTTATGGCTACACCTTC	CASSPGQGSYGYTF
TRBV20-1	TRBD2	NA	TRBJ2-5	TGCAGTGCTTCGGGACTAGCGGAAAATACCCAGTACTTC	CSASGLAENTQYF
TRBV11-3	NA	many	TRBJ2-3	TGTGCCAGCAGCTTAGATGGAGATACGCAGTATTTT	CASSLDGDTQYF
TRBV4-3	NA	few	TRBJ2-1	TGCGCCAGCAGCCCTACGGACCTCTACAATGAGCAGTTCTTC	CASSPTDLYNEQFF
TRBV27	NA	NA	TRBJ2-4	TGTGCCAGCAGTAGACAGCGCCTAGCCAAAAACATTCAGTACTTC	CASSRQRLAKNIQYF
TRBV2	TRBD2	many	TRBJ2-3	TGTGCCAGCCTCGGACGAACGGGAGGGCGTGGAGATACGCAGTATTTT	CASLGRTGGRGDTQYF
TRBV6-1	TRBD2	few	TRBJ2-3	TGTGCCAGCAGTGTAGCGGGAGTCCAAGCAGATACGCAGTATTTT	CASSVAGVQADTQYF
TRBV19	TRBD2	few	TRBJ2-1	TGTGCCAGTAGTATTATAGCGGGGACCTCCTACAATGAGCAGTTCTTC	CASSIIAGTSYNEQFF
TRBV2	NA	many	TRBJ2-7	TGTGCCAGCAGTGTATACGGATCGGGCTCCTACGAGCAGTACTTC	CASSVYGSGSYEQYF
TRBV7-9	NA	NA	TRBJ2-3	TGTGCCAGCAGCTTAGCCCCGGCGGTTGTGGATACGCAGTATTTT	CASSLAPAVVDTQYF
TRBV28	TRBD2	many	TRBJ2-7	TGTGCCAGCAGACTTAGACTAGCGGGATCTTTCTACGAGCAGTACTTC	CASRLRLAGSFYEQYF
TRBV29-1	NA	few	TRBJ2-5	TGCAGCGTTCGGGACCTCGGGGAGACCCAGTACTTC	CSVRDLGETQYF
TRBV20-1	TRBD2	few	TRBJ2-4	TGCAGTGCTAGAATCACTAGCGGGAGTGTTCAGTACTTC	CSARITSGSVQYF
TRBV6-9	NA	few	TRBJ1-3	TGTGCCAGCAGTTACGGGCCCCAGGGGACGGCTGGAAACACCATATATTTT	CASSYGPQGTAGNTIYF
TRBV7-9	NA	few	TRBJ2-7	TGTGCCAGCAGCTTTAAAGGGGTCGGATCCTACGAGCAGTACTTC	CASSFKGVGSYEQYF
TRBV5-6	NA	NA	TRBJ2-7	TGTGCCAGCAGCTCCTCGCCGTGGTCCTACGAGCAGTACTTC	CASSSSPWSYEQYF
TRBV9	TRBD2	NA	TRBJ2-7	TGTGCCAGCAGCGTGTCTAGCGGGAGGGGCTACGAGCAGTACTTC	CASSVSSGRGYEQYF
TRBV30	TRBD1	NA	TRBJ1-3	TGTGCCTGGGACGGGACAGCTGGAAACACCATATATTTT	CAWDGTAGNTIYF
TRBV12-3/TRBV12-4	TRBD1	NA	TRBJ1-2	TGTGCCAGCAGTCCCGGGACAGCGGGCTACACCTTC	CASSPGTAGYTF
TRBV18	NA	NA	TRBJ2-7	TGTGCCAGCTCACCCGGGTTCGTGGGCGAGCAGTACTTC	CASSPGFVGEQYF
TRBV7-9	NA	NA	TRBJ2-3	TGTGCCAGCAGCAGTAAACAGGCCACAGATACGCAGTATTTT	CASSSKQATDTQYF
TRBV6-1	NA	NA	TRBJ2-1	TGTGCCAGCACCCCCGCAGCGGGCCTCTACAATGAGCAGTTCTTC	CASTPAAGLYNEQFF
TRBV6-4	NA	many	TRBJ2-2	TGTGCCAGCAGTGATGGGACGGACACCGGGGAGCTGTTTTTT	CASSDGTDTGELFF
TRBV18	TRBD1	few	TRBJ2-2	TGTGCCAGCTCACCACCAAGGACAGGGGCGAACACCGGGGAGCTGTTTTTT	CASSPPRTGANTGELFF
TRBV29-1	TRBD2	few	TRBJ2-7	TGCAGCGTAATGGGGAGGAGGAGCGGGGCCTACGAGCAGTACTTC	CSVMGRRSGAYEQYF
TRBV9	NA	few	TRBJ1-2	TGTGCCAGCAGCGTAGAAGGACCCCATGGCTACACCTTC	CASSVEGPHGYTF
TRBV6-2/TRBV6-3	NA	few	TRBJ1-5	TGTGCCAGCAGTTATTGGGGAACTGGTCAGCCCCAGCATTTT	CASSYWGTGQPQHF
TRBV7-3	NA	few	TRBJ2-3	TGTGCCAGCAGCTTCGGCGGGAACACAGATACGCAGTATTTT	CASSFGGNTDTQYF
TRBV5-4	TRBD1	NA	TRBJ2-7	TGTGCCAGCAGCCCGGGGACAGGGGATAGACGCGAGCAGTACTTC	CASSPGTGDRREQYF
TRBV2	NA	many	TRBJ2-6	TGTGCCAGCCAGAGTGAAATAGGCAACGTCCTGACTTTC	CASQSEIGNVLTF
TRBV7-9	NA	NA	TRBJ2-7	TGTGCCAGCAGCTTAGGACCCTACTCCTACGAGCAGTACTTC	CASSLGPYSYEQYF
TRBV7-2	NA	NA	TRBJ2-1	TGTGCCAGCAGCTTGTTAGGGTCCACCTACAATGAGCAGTTCTTC	CASSLLGSTYNEQFF
TRBV20-1	NA	few	TRBJ1-5	TGCAGTGCTACACAGGGAAATAGCAATCAGCCCCAGCATTTT	CSATQGNSNQPQHF
TRBV5-1	TRBD1	many	TRBJ2-1	TGCGCCAGTCTACGGGACAGCTCCTACAATGAGCAGTTCTTC	CASLRDSSYNEQFF